The 10 T cell receptor beta chains reported below all come from one sample, sequenced in a study of T-cell reconstitution after alpha-beta-depleted transplantation in children. Using unique molecular identifiers, the investigators prepared the TCRbeta library. TCRdb independently ran MiXCR on the PCR reads; one entry per CDR3 protein. Among around 380,000 distinct CDR3 sequences listed, roughly a tenth were seen once. The sample here was PBMCs from the stem cell graft donor, taken from the stem cell graft. Receptor source: a human donor who donated a stem cell graft to a child with acute myeloid leukemia.

This clonotype was observed at least ten times. V usage is TRBV12-5 and J usage is TRBJ1-1; 10 bases fit TRBD1. CDR1 is LGHNT and CDR2 is FRNRAP in the germline V gene. This CDR3 region has 16 residues. After removal of 4 bases from V and 3 bases from J, the junction contained 8 bases not matched to a gene. The CDR3 DNA reads TGTGCTAGTGGTTCCCCGGGACAGGGGATATACACTGAAGCTTTCTTT. Translation gives CASGSPGQGIYTEAFF.

This chain uses TRBV12-3 or TRBV12-4 with TRBJ2-1; D gene ambiguous. V shed 6 bases and J shed 8 bases, with 14 bases lying between them. The CDR3 extends over 13 amino acids. In nucleotides, the CDR3 is TGTGCCAGCAGCCTTAGATTGGGCGATGAGCAGTTCTTC. This gives the protein CASSLRLGDEQFF.

A few counts support this clonotype. The V call is TRBV5-1, the J call TRBJ1-2, with TRBD1 identical over 10 bases. The ends lost 5 bases at V and 1 base at J; junction bases unmatched: 5. This CDR3 has 15 residues. Germline values: CDR1 SGHRS, CDR2 YFSETQ. In nucleotides, the CDR3 is TGCGCCAGCAGGCCCGGGACAGGGGTTAACTATGGCTACACCTTC. Translating it yields CASRPGTGVNYGYTF.

J is TRBJ2-1 and V is TRBV7-9, with D unclear. The CDR3 extends over 16 amino acids. Germline values: CDR1 SEHNR, CDR2 FQNEAQ (reference sequence). Trimming removed 1 base from V and 5 bases from J, with 15 bases in between. CDR3: CASSLERLDKNNEQFF. For the CDR3, the DNA is TGTGCCAGCAGCTTAGAAAGGCTAGATAAAAACAATGAGCAGTTCTTC.

This clonotype was recorded a few times. The chain links TRBV7-2 to TRBJ2-7, with a tentative D call TRBD1 (5 bases). V lost 2 bases and J lost 2, with 13 bases in between. Germline V gene data show CDR1 as SGHTA and CDR2 as FQGNSA. This CDR3 region has 15 residues. The DNA of the CDR3 is TGTGCCAGCAGCTTACTAGGACACCCTGCCTACGAGCAGTACTTC. Its translation: CASSLLGHPAYEQYF.

The J gene is TRBJ2-2, the V gene TRBV15; D uncertain. The germline CDR1 and CDR2 sequences are LNHNV and YYDKDF (reference sequence). V dropped 0 bases and J dropped 5 bases, with 10 bases sitting between them. The CDR3 consists of 15 residues. As DNA, the CDR3 is TGTGCCACCAGCAGAGATTCGGGTGATACCGGGGAGCTGTTTTTT. As protein: CATSRDSGDTGELFF.

This sequence joins TRBV6-2 or TRBV6-3 and TRBJ1-1; D gene ambiguous. This CDR3 has 13 residues. CDR1 MNHEY and CDR2 SVGEGT come from the germline V gene. V was trimmed by 7 bases and J by 4 bases, leaving 13 bases between them. This chain's CDR3 is CASIPGHATEAFF. The CDR3 bases are TGTGCCAGCATCCCGGGCCACGCCACTGAAGCTTTCTTT.

In its sample, this clonotype was seen a few times. The chain links TRBV5-1 to TRBJ2-7; 10 bases are a match to TRBD2. The trim removed 0 bases at V and 4 bases at J, leaving 7 bases unmatched. The germline V gene has CDR1 SGHRS and CDR2 YFSETQ. The CDR3 covers 16 residues. CDR3 sequence (DNA): TGCGCCAGCAGCTTGGCCCTAGCGGGAGTTGATTACGAGCAGTACTTC. Protein product: CASSLALAGVDYEQYF.

The chain combines TRBV6-1 with TRBJ1-1, with D unclear. The CDR3 contains 15 residues. V lost 1 base to trimming and J lost 7 bases, with 16 bases between them. Germline V CDR1 and CDR2: MNHNS, SASEGT. Here the CDR3 reads CASSEVGLGLVEAFF. CDR3 nucleotide sequence: TGTGCCAGCAGTGAAGTTGGTCTCGGGTTGGTTGAAGCTTTCTTT.

The genes are TRBV12-3 or TRBV12-4 and TRBJ1-3; D remains unclear. This CDR3 region has 17 residues. Trimming took off 1 base at V and 0 bases at J, with 13 bases between the two ends. CDR3 sequence: CASSLVSGILSGNTIYF. The DNA for the CDR3 is TGTGCCAGCAGTTTAGTGTCGGGCATTCTCTCTGGAAACACCATATATTTT.